This TCR beta chain originates from a study of blood T cell repertoires in COVID-19. In the study overall: Researchers got acute and convalescent COVID-19 samples from the United States, Italy and Spain. The analysed material was cDNA or gDNA that came from T cells, B-cell-depleted T cells, or PBMCs.

Seattle patient enrollment occurred during active infection, with longitudinal follow-up thereafter. Germline V gene sequence: CDR1 WSHSY, CDR2 SAAADI. Trimming cost V 3 bases and J 10 bases, with 7 bases left between them. The CDR3 sequence is 11 residues long. The count of this clone is one. The data were produced by immunoSEQ multiplex PCR, yet TCRdb's version contains in-frame clones alone and is incomplete. The table shows around 31,000 clones, with nearly 90% occurring only once. The chain recombines TRBV10-2 with TRBJ2-1, with D maybe TRBD2 (6 bases). The sequencing input was peripheral blood. This sequence was found in a man in his sixties with COVID-19, enrolled during active disease. The CDR3 protein is CASSDLAEQFF. Written as DNA, the CDR3 is TGCGCCAGCAGTGATCTAGCGGAGCAGTTCTTC.